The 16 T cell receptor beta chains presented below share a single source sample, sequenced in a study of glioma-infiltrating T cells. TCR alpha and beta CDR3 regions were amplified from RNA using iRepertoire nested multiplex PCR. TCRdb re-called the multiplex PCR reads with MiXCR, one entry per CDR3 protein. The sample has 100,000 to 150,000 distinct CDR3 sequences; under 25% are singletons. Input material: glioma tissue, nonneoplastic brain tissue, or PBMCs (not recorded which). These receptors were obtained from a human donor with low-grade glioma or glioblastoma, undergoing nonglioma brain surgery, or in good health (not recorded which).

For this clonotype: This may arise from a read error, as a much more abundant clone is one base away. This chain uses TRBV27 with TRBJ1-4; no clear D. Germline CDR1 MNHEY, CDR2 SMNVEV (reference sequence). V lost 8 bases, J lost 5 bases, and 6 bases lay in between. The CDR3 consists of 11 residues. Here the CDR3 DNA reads TGTGCCAGCCTCGGGAATGAAAAACTGTTTTTT. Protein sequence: CASLGNEKLFF. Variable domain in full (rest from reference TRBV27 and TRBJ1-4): EAQVTQNPRYLITVTGKKLTVTCSQNMNHEYMSWYRQDPGLGLRQIYYSMNVEVTDKGDVPEGYKVSRKEKRNFPLILESPSPNQTSLYFCASLGNEKLFFGSGTQLSVL.

The CDR3 sequence is CSARTPGLRQETQYF. The CDR3 DNA reads TGCAGTGCTAGAACGCCGGGACTTCGACAAGAGACCCAGTACTTC. V gene TRBV20-1 combines with J gene TRBJ2-5; D possibly corresponds to TRBD2 (6 bases). The V and J ends lost 2 bases and 2 bases respectively, with 15 bases between them. Germline loops: CDR1 DFQATT, CDR2 SNEGSKA (reference sequence). This CDR3 comprises 15 residues.

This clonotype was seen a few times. In DNA form, the CDR3 reads TGTGCCACCAGTGATTTGTCCCAGGGGGCAGGTTATGAGCAGTTCTTC. Translation gives CATSDLSQGAGYEQFF. The chain joins TRBV24-1 to TRBJ2-1; TRBD1 matches at 8 bases. The germline gives CDR1 KGHDR, CDR2 SFDVKD. The V segment lost 0 bases and the J segment 8 bases; nucleotides outside the gene matches: 8. The CDR3 length is 16 residues.

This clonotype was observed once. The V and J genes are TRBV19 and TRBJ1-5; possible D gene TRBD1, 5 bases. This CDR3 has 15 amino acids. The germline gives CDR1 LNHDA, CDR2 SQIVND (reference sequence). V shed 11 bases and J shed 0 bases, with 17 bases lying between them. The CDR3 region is CASHVTAYSNQPQHF. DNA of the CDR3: TGTGCCTCCCACGTGACAGCATATAGCAATCAGCCCCAGCATTTT.

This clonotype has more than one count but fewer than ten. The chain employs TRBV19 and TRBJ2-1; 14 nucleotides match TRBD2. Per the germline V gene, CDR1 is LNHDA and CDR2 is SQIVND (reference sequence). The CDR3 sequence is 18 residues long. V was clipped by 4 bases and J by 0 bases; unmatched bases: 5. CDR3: CASSRLAGGPSSYNEQFF. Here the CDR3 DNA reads TGTGCCAGTAGTAGACTAGCGGGGGGGCCTAGCTCCTACAATGAGCAGTTCTTC.

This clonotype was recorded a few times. The CDR3 DNA follows: TGTGCCAGTACCAAGGGGCGACTCATGAACACTGAAGCTTTCTTT. Protein sequence: CASTKGRLMNTEAFF. V gene TRBV19 combines with J gene TRBJ1-1; maybe TRBD1 (5 bases). Germline assignment: CDR1 LNHDA and CDR2 SQIVND (reference sequence). V lost 7 bases and J 0 bases, leaving 15 bases between the germline ends. This CDR3 is built from 15 residues.

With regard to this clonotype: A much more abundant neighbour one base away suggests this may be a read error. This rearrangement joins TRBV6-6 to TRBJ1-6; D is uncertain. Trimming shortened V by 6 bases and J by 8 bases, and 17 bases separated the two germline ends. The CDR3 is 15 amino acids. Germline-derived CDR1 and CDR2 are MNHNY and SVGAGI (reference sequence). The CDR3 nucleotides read TGTGCCAGCAGCCTACGCCCAGTGGGCGATTCACCCCTCCACTTT. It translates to CASSLRPVGDSPLHF.

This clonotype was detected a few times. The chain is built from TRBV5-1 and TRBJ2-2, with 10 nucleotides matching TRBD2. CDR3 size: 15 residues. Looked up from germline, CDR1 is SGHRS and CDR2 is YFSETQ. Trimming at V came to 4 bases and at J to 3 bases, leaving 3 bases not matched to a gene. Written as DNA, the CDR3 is TGCGCCAGCAGCCCAGGACTAGCGGACACCGGGGAGCTGTTTTTT. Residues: CASSPGLADTGELFF. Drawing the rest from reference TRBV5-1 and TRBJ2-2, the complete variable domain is KAGVTQTPRYLIKTRGQQVTLSCSPISGHRSVSWYQQTPGQGLQFLFEYFSETQRNKGNFPGRFSGRQFSNSRSEMNVSTLELGDSALYLCASSPGLADTGELFFGEGSRLTVL.

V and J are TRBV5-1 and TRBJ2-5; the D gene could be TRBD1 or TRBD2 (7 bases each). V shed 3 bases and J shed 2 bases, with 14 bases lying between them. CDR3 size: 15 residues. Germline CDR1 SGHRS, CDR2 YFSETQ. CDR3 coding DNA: TGCGCCAGCAGCTCAGCGGGACAGACTCAAGAGACCCAGTACTTC. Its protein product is CASSSAGQTQETQYF.

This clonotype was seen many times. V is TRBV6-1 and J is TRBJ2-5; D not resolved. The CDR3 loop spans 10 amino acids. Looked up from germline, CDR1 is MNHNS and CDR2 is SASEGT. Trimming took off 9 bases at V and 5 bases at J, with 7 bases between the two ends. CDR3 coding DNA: TGTGCCAGTCATGGGGAGACCCAGTACTTC. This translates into CASHGETQYF.

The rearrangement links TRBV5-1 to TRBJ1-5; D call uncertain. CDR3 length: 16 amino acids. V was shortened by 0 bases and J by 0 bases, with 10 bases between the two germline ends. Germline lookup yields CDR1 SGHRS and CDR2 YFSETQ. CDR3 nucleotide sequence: TGCGCCAGCAGCTTGGTTCCGGACTATAGCAATCAGCCCCAGCATTTT. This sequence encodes CASSLVPDYSNQPQHF.

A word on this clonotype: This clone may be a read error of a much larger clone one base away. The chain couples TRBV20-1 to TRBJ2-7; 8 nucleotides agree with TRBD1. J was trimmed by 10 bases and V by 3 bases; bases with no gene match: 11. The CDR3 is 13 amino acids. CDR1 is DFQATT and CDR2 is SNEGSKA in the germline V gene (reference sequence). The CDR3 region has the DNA TGCAGTGCTAGCAGGGGGCTTGGAGAGACCCAGTACGTC. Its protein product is CSASRGLGETQYV.

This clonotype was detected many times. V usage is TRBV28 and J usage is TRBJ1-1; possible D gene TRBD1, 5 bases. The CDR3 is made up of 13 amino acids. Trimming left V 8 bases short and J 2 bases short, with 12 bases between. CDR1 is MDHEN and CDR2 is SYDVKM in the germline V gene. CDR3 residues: CASGLTANTEAFF. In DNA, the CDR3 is TGTGCCAGCGGCCTGACAGCTAACACTGAAGCTTTCTTT.

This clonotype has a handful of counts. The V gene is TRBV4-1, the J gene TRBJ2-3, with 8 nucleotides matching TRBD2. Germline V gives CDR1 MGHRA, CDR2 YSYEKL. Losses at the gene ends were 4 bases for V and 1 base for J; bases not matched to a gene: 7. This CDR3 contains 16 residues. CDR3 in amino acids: CASSPLAGTRTDTQYF. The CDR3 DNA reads TGCGCCAGCAGCCCCTTAGCGGGGACTCGCACAGATACGCAGTATTTT.

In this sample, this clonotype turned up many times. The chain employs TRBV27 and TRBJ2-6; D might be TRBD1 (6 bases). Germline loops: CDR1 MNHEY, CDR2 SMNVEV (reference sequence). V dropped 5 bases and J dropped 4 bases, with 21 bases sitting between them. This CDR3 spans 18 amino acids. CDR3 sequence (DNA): TGTGCCAGCAGTCCGGGACAAGGCTATGTTGGAGGGGCCAACGTCCTGACTTTC. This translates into CASSPGQGYVGGANVLTF.

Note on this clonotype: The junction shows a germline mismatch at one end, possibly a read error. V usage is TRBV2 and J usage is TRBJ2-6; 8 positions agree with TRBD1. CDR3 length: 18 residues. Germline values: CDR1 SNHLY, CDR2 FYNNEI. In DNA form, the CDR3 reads TGTGCCACTCAATTATCAGGGGGCCCGCTCTCTTGGGCCAACGTCCTGACTTTC. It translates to CATQLSGGPLSWANVLTF.